The 17 T cell receptor beta chains below were found in one sample sequenced in a study of beta chain features in type 1 diabetes. The investigators reverse transcribed all of the isolated RNA, so they sequenced expressed TCRB transcripts. Data came from immunoSEQ multiplex PCR; TCRdb stores just in-frame clones and leaves some out. Of 250,000 or so clones listed, around 65% are singletons. The sample was naive CD4+ T cells from blood. These receptors came from a man aged 30 to 45 in good health.

The rearrangement uses TRBV2 and TRBJ2-3, with TRBD1 as a possible D gene (6 bases). CDR3 length equals 13 residues. V was pared by 6 bases and J by 6 bases, with 13 bases between. The germline V gene has CDR1 SNHLY and CDR2 FYNNEI. CDR3 loop: CASRGGGPDTQYF. The CDR3 DNA is TGTGCCAGCAGAGGTGGGGGCCCGGATACGCAGTATTTT.

This chain links TRBV7-2 with TRBJ1-5; D is uncertain. V was shortened by 1 base and J by 6 bases, with 4 bases between the two germline ends. Germline-derived CDR1 and CDR2 are SGHTA and FQGNSA. This CDR3 has 12 amino acids. In DNA, the CDR3 is TGTGCCAGCAGCTTAGGTGCTCAGCCCCAGCATTTT. Protein sequence: CASSLGAQPQHF.

The CDR3 sequence: CAWSQRQVYGYTF. The CDR3 DNA reads as TGTGCCTGGAGTCAGAGACAAGTCTATGGCTACACCTTC. The chain links TRBV30 to TRBJ1-2, with D uncertain. CDR3 length: 13 residues. Trimming took 2 bases from V and 4 from J, leaving 11 bases between them. Germline lookup yields CDR1 GTSNPN and CDR2 SVGIG (reference sequence).

This chain connects TRBV29-1 to TRBJ2-5; D unclear. Germline assignment: CDR1 SQVTM and CDR2 ANQGSEA. The CDR3 contains 13 residues. V lost 4 bases and J lost 5, with 14 bases in between. As DNA, the CDR3 is TGCAGCGTTGTTAGCAGCTCTGGTGAGACCCAGTACTTC. This translates into CSVVSSSGETQYF. The full variable domain, with the rest looked up from reference TRBV29-1 and TRBJ2-5, is SAVISQKPSRDICQRGTSLTIQCQVDSQVTMMFWYRQQPGQSLTLIATANQGSEATYESGFVIDKFPISRPNLTFSTLTVSNMSPEDSSIYLCSVVSSSGETQYFGPGTRLLVL.

This clone came up a few times. The chain couples TRBV29-1 to TRBJ2-7, with a tentative D call TRBD2 (5 bases). The CDR3 totals 12 residues. CDR1 and CDR2 (germline): SQVTM, ANQGSEA. The V and J ends lost 7 bases and 7 bases respectively, with 17 bases between them. Here the CDR3 reads CSAASSPGEQYF. Written as DNA, the CDR3 is TGCAGCGCTGCCTCCTCCCCGGGGGAGCAGTACTTC.

V gene TRBV29-1 combines with J gene TRBJ2-5; the D is unclear. Trimming shortened V by 1 base and J by 5 bases, and 8 bases separated the two germline ends. This CDR3 is built from 12 residues. From germline, CDR1 is SQVTM and CDR2 ANQGSEA. The CDR3 nucleotides read TGCAGCGTTGAAGTACTTCCGGAGACCCAGTACTTC. It is translated as CSVEVLPETQYF.

There are a few counts of this clone. The chain employs TRBV5-8 and TRBJ2-1; a weak D match, TRBD1 (6 bases). Trimming took 4 bases from V and 3 from J, leaving 14 bases between them. Per the germline V gene, CDR1 is SGHTS and CDR2 is YDEGEE. This CDR3 is built from 15 residues. The CDR3 protein is CASSIRQVYYNEQFF. Written as DNA, the CDR3 is TGTGCCAGCAGCATACGACAGGTTTACTACAATGAGCAGTTCTTC.

The CDR3 DNA is TGTGCCTGGAGTGCGGGGGACGGCACTGAAGCTTTCTTT. It yields the protein CAWSAGDGTEAFF. The chain has TRBV30 and TRBJ1-1, with D possibly being TRBD1 (5 bases). V was trimmed by 1 base and J by 4 bases, leaving 10 bases between them. Germline CDR1 and CDR2: GTSNPN and SVGIG (reference sequence). This CDR3 is built from 13 residues. Combining the CDR3 with reference TRBV30 and TRBJ1-1 gives the whole variable domain SQTIHQWPATLVQPVGSPLSLECTVEGTSNPNLYWYRQAAGRGLQLLFYSVGIGQISSEVPQNLSASRPQDRQFILSSKKLLLSDSGFYLCAWSAGDGTEAFFGQGTRLTVV.

The rearrangement joins TRBV15 to TRBJ2-4; the D is unclear. Between the trimmed V and J ends, which lost 3 bases and 8 bases, there was a span of 11 bases. Germline loops: CDR1 LNHNV, CDR2 YYDKDF (reference sequence). The CDR3 runs to 13 residues. CDR3 loop: CATSRAPRDIQYF. CDR3 sequence (DNA): TGTGCCACCAGCAGGGCCCCAAGGGACATTCAGTACTTC.

The chain combines TRBV6-6 with TRBJ2-7, with TRBD2 matching over 7 bases. The CDR3 loop spans 14 amino acids. Germline V gene data show CDR1 as MNHNY and CDR2 as SVGAGI (reference sequence). Unmatched junction bases numbered 3, after V lost 2 bases and J lost 2 bases. The CDR3 nucleotides are TGTGCCAGCAGTTACGGGCGGGAGCCCTACGAGCAGTACTTC. Translation: CASSYGREPYEQYF.

The chain has TRBV7-2 and TRBJ2-1; D perhaps matches TRBD2 (6 bases). Germline-derived CDR1 and CDR2 are SGHTA and FQGNSA. The CDR3 totals 12 residues. Trimming cost V 5 bases and J 12 bases, with 14 bases left between them. In nucleotides, the CDR3 is TGTGCCAGCAGCCCGGGGCGGGACGCGCAGTTCTTC. Protein sequence: CASSPGRDAQFF.

V gene TRBV6-6 combines with J gene TRBJ2-1; D ambiguous. The CDR3 runs to 13 residues. The germline V and J ends were trimmed by 6 bases and 4 bases, with 10 bases remaining between them. Germline CDR1 and CDR2: MNHNY and SVGAGI (reference sequence). Written as DNA, the CDR3 is TGTGCCAGCAGACTCCTGGGATACAATGAGCAGTTCTTC. It is translated as CASRLLGYNEQFF.

The chain recombines TRBV7-9 with TRBJ2-3; D possibly matches TRBD1 or TRBD2 (5 bases each). The CDR3 length is 14 residues. The ends were cut back, 5 bases at V and 1 base at J, with 10 bases in the middle. Germline V gene lookup returns CDR1 SEHNR and CDR2 FQNEAQ (reference sequence). The CDR3 loop is CASSLQEGTDTQYF. The CDR3 nucleotides read TGTGCCAGCAGCCTACAGGAGGGCACAGATACGCAGTATTTT. The entire variable domain, with the rest obtained from reference TRBV7-9 and TRBJ2-3, is as follows: DTGVSQNPRHKITKRGQNVTFRCDPISEHNRLYWYRQTLGQGPEFLTYFQNEAQLEKSRLLSDRFSAERPKGSFSTLEIQRTEQGDSAMYLCASSLQEGTDTQYFGPGTRLTVL.

The chain recombines TRBV7-2 with TRBJ2-1; TRBD1 matches 9 bases. V shed 5 bases and J 3 bases; nucleotides not matched to a gene: 5. Germline CDR1 reads SGHTA; CDR2 reads FQGNSA. The CDR3 runs to 15 residues. The CDR3 nucleotides are TGTGCCAGCAGCGCCCGACAGGGGGACTACAATGAGCAGTTCTTC. As protein: CASSARQGDYNEQFF.

The chain joins TRBV7-9 to TRBJ2-5; tentative D call: TRBD1 (5 bases). The CDR3 runs to 14 residues. The germline V gene encodes CDR1 SEHNR and CDR2 FQNEAQ (reference sequence). V was trimmed by 4 bases and J by 10 bases, leaving 19 bases between them. CDR3 DNA: TGTGCCAGCAGCTCAACAGCGCACCAGGGTCTCCAGTACTTC. Translation gives CASSSTAHQGLQYF.

The sample holds one count of this clone. The gene calls are TRBV2 and TRBJ2-3; D call uncertain. The germline V gene encodes CDR1 SNHLY and CDR2 FYNNEI. V was trimmed by 5 bases and J by 0 bases, leaving 15 bases between them. The CDR3 runs 16 residues. The CDR3 DNA reads as TGTGCCAGCAGTCCTGACATTGCTCACAGCACAGATACGCAGTATTTT. This encodes CASSPDIAHSTDTQYF.

The V gene is TRBV7-9, the J gene TRBJ2-3; D may be TRBD1 (5 bases). V lost 9 bases, J lost 2 bases, and 15 bases lay in between. CDR1 and CDR2 from the germline V gene are SEHNR and FQNEAQ (reference sequence). This CDR3 region has 14 residues. The CDR3 here is CASSRGQFTDTQYF. CDR3 in DNA: TGTGCCAGTAGCCGAGGACAATTCACAGATACGCAGTATTTT.